Detailed here is one T cell receptor beta chain. The entry originates in a study of T-cell reconstitution after alpha-beta-depleted transplantation in children. Unique molecular identifiers were incorporated when the TCRbeta library was constructed. TCRdb redid the calling of the PCR reads with MiXCR, one entry per CDR3 protein. Counted here are about 610,000 distinct CDR3 sequences, about 11% occurring once; the ten biggest clones make up 4% to 5%. Trimming pared 0 bases from V and 0 bases from J, leaving 13 bases between. The CDR3 loop spans 17 amino acids. The germline CDR1 and CDR2 sequences are SEHNR and FQNEAQ (reference sequence).

The V and J genes are TRBV7-9 and TRBJ2-3, with unresolved D. The sample was PBMCs from the stem cell graft donor, taken from the stem cell graft. This clonotype originated in a human donor who donated a stem cell graft to a child with acute myeloid leukemia. Here the CDR3 reads CASSLAAPARSTDTQYF. The CDR3 nucleotides are TGTGCCAGCAGCTTAGCGGCTCCTGCCAGAAGCACAGATACGCAGTATTTT. Supplemented by reference TRBV7-9 and TRBJ2-3, the full variable domain reads DTGVSQNPRHKITKRGQNVTFRCDPISEHNRLYWYRQTLGQGPEFLTYFQNEAQLEKSRLLSDRFSAERPKGSFSTLEIQRTEQGDSAMYLCASSLAAPARSTDTQYFGPGTRLTVL.